A single sample is the source of the 30 T cell receptor beta chains below, sequenced in a study of T-cell reconstitution after alpha-beta-depleted transplantation in children. Unique molecular identifiers were built into the TCRbeta library. MiXCR, applied by TCRdb to the PCR reads, yields one record per CDR3 protein. Here the sample spans 300,000 or so distinct CDR3 sequences, roughly 9.5% being singletons. Sample: PBMCs from the stem cell graft donor, taken from the stem cell graft. Source of these receptors: a human donor who donated a stem cell graft to a child with SCID.

The chain carries TRBV5-4 and TRBJ2-5; TRBD1 aligns across 7 bases. V lost 3 bases, J lost 4 bases, and 9 bases stayed unmatched. The CDR3 length is 15 residues. Looked up from germline, CDR1 is SGHNT and CDR2 is YYREEE (reference sequence). The DNA for the CDR3 is TGTGCCAGCAGCTCCCCCGACAGGGTCGGAGAGACCCAGTACTTC. This sequence encodes CASSSPDRVGETQYF.

This clonotype has just a few counts. This chain uses TRBV4-1 with TRBJ2-3, with a possible D match to TRBD2 (6 bases). Deletions cut 3 bases from V and 1 base from J, with 11 bases between. The germline gives CDR1 MGHRA, CDR2 YSYEKL. The CDR3 is made up of 15 amino acids. This CDR3 reads CASSQVGGGTDTQYF. The CDR3 DNA is TGCGCCAGCAGCCAGGTTGGCGGGGGCACAGATACGCAGTATTTT.

This chain links TRBV7-3 with TRBJ2-2; weak D call: TRBD1 (5 bases). The germline gives CDR1 SGHTA, CDR2 FQGTGA. The CDR3 contains 13 residues. V was clipped by 4 bases and J by 6 bases, with 9 bases between them. CDR3 in DNA: TGTGCCAGCAGCTCACAAGGGGCCGGGGAGCTGTTTTTT. Translated, it gives CASSSQGAGELFF.

V and J are TRBV28 and TRBJ2-1, with TRBD2 matching over 11 bases. The germline V gene encodes CDR1 MDHEN and CDR2 SYDVKM. The CDR3 is 17 residues long. Trimming removed 6 bases from V and 4 bases from J; junction bases left unmatched: 11. In DNA, the CDR3 is TGTGCCAGCAGCCCAACTAGCGGGGGACCCCGTTACAATGAGCAGTTCTTC. Amino acids: CASSPTSGGPRYNEQFF.

This clonotype was counted a few times. The gene calls are TRBV3-1 and TRBJ2-7; D remains unclear. Germline V lookup: CDR1 LGHDT, CDR2 YNNKEL (reference sequence). The CDR3 runs 14 residues. Trimming shortened V by 0 bases and J by 2 bases, and 8 bases separated the two germline ends. The CDR3 DNA is TGTGCCAGCAGCCAAGATATCCTTACCTACGAGCAGTACTTC. Its protein is CASSQDILTYEQYF.

This clonotype was counted only a few times. The V gene is TRBV7-6, the J gene TRBJ1-2; unclear D gene. Germline V gene lookup returns CDR1 SGHVS and CDR2 FNYEAQ. The CDR3 is 13 residues long. V was pared by 5 bases and J by 5 bases, with 12 bases between. This CDR3 is CASSAERLYGYTF. CDR3 DNA sequence: TGTGCCAGCAGCGCAGAACGATTATATGGCTACACCTTC.

This clonotype turned up a few times. The junction and the germline gene differ at one end; a read error may be behind it. The chain combines TRBV15 with TRBJ1-3; possibly TRBD1 for D (5 bases). The V gene's germline CDR1 is LNHNV and CDR2 YYDKDF (reference sequence). This CDR3 is built from 14 residues. The CDR3 spells CATGRQGAGNTIYF. The CDR3 DNA sequence: TGTGCCACCGGCAGGCAGGGCGCTGGAAACACCATATATTTT.

With regard to this clonotype: With a much larger clone just one base away, this may be a read error. V and J are TRBV12-3 or TRBV12-4 and TRBJ2-5, with TRBD2 identical over 9 bases. V shed 6 bases, J shed 6 bases, and the junction held 14 bases outside the gene matches. The CDR3 runs to 16 residues. The CDR3 here is CASRNSGTSWGQTQYF. The CDR3 DNA is TGTGCCAGCAGAAACTCCGGGACTAGCTGGGGACAGACCCAGTACTTC.

The table lists this clonotype with many counts. J is TRBJ2-5 and V is TRBV5-8; TRBD2 aligns across 11 bases. Trimming cost V 4 bases and J 1 base; bases outside gene matches: 6. This CDR3 is built from 16 residues. Germline CDR1 is SGHTS and CDR2 is YDEGEE. CDR3 loop: CASSLFSGGAQETQYF. In nucleotides, the CDR3 is TGTGCCAGCAGCCTATTTAGCGGGGGGGCCCAAGAGACCCAGTACTTC.

The chain joins TRBV12-3 or TRBV12-4 to TRBJ2-7; 7 bases agree with TRBD1. This CDR3 is built from 12 residues. V shed 6 bases, J shed 6 bases, and the junction held 5 bases outside the gene matches. The CDR3 bases are TGTGCCAGCAGGCCGGGACAGCTCGAGCAGTACTTC. Its protein product is CASRPGQLEQYF.

The chain joins TRBV3-1 to TRBJ1-6; TRBD1 matches at 7 bases. This CDR3 spans 17 amino acids. With V trimmed by 2 bases and J by 5 bases, 9 bases remained unmatched. CDR1 is LGHDT and CDR2 is YNNKEL in the germline V gene (reference sequence). CDR3 sequence reads: CASSQPPKTGDNSPLHF. CDR3 bases: TGTGCCAGCAGCCAACCCCCGAAAACAGGGGATAATTCACCCCTCCACTTT.

This clonotype was detected a few times. This chain uses TRBV2 with TRBJ1-2, with D maybe TRBD1 (5 bases). V lost 4 bases and J lost 7, with 10 bases in between. CDR3 length: 12 residues. Germline V CDR1 and CDR2: SNHLY, FYNNEI. The CDR3 DNA is TGTGCCAGCAGTGGGTCAGGGTTTGGCTACACCTTC. It encodes CASSGSGFGYTF.

This clonotype was detected a few times. This rearrangement joins TRBV9 to TRBJ2-5; the D is unclear. CDR1 SGDLS and CDR2 YYNGEE come from the germline V gene. There are 14 residues in the CDR3. The V and J ends lost 0 bases and 1 base respectively, with 7 bases between them. CDR3 sequence (DNA): TGTGCCAGCAGCGTAGACGGCAGCCAAGAGACCCAGTACTTC. It codes for CASSVDGSQETQYF.

The chain joins TRBV3-1 to TRBJ2-1; D not certain. From germline, CDR1 is LGHDT and CDR2 YNNKEL (reference sequence). Between the trimmed V and J ends, which lost 0 bases and 9 bases, there was a span of 9 bases. The CDR3 spans 13 residues. This chain's CDR3 is CASSQESVSEQFF. Here the CDR3 DNA reads TGTGCCAGCAGCCAAGAGAGTGTTAGTGAGCAGTTCTTC.

This clonotype was detected only a few times. This chain links TRBV20-1 with TRBJ1-3; 8 positions agree with TRBD1. This CDR3 has 16 amino acids. Per the germline V gene, CDR1 is DFQATT and CDR2 is SNEGSKA (reference sequence). J gave up 2 bases and V 1 base, and 7 bases lay outside the gene matches. The CDR3 region is CSARVVSQGAGNTIYF. The DNA of the CDR3 is TGCAGTGCTAGAGTCGTATCACAGGGGGCTGGAAACACCATATATTTT.

The chain combines TRBV25-1 with TRBJ1-1, with D unresolved. The CDR3 covers 16 residues. Trimming took 4 bases from V and 6 from J, leaving 21 bases between them. The germline V gene encodes CDR1 MGHDK and CDR2 SYGVNS. CDR3: CASSGPTRVLAAEAFF. The DNA for the CDR3 is TGTGCCAGCAGTGGCCCCACCCGGGTTCTCGCGGCTGAAGCTTTCTTT.

This chain connects TRBV20-1 to TRBJ2-7; D is uncertain. Trimming removed 2 bases at V and 4 bases at J, with 9 bases between. Germline CDR1 reads DFQATT; CDR2 reads SNEGSKA (reference sequence). CDR3 length: 12 residues. As DNA, the CDR3 is TGCAGTGCTAGAATAAGGGCTTACGAGCAGTACTTC. Residues: CSARIRAYEQYF.

This clonotype came up a few times. The J gene is TRBJ1-1, the V gene TRBV20-1; D ambiguous. V was trimmed by 1 base and J by 2 bases, leaving 14 bases between them. Germline V CDR1 and CDR2: DFQATT, SNEGSKA (reference sequence). There are 15 residues in the CDR3. CDR3 sequence (DNA): TGCAGTGCTAGAGCATTACGGACGGAAAACACTGAAGCTTTCTTT. Translating it yields CSARALRTENTEAFF.

V is TRBV2 and J is TRBJ2-3; tentative D call: TRBD1 (6 bases). Germline-derived CDR1 and CDR2 are SNHLY and FYNNEI. The CDR3 sequence is 16 residues long. V shed 6 bases and J shed 2 bases, with 18 bases lying between them. The CDR3: CASRLIPGHYTDTQYF. The CDR3 DNA follows: TGTGCCAGCAGACTGATACCGGGACACTACACAGATACGCAGTATTTT.

This clonotype was counted a single time. The chain couples TRBV6-2 or TRBV6-3 to TRBJ2-4; a possible D gene is TRBD2 (5 bases). The CDR3 loop spans 16 amino acids. Trimming stripped 6 bases from V and 3 bases from J, with 18 bases between. CDR1 and CDR2 from the germline V gene are MNHEY and SVGEGT. The CDR3 loop reads CASRDFRPFGKNIQYF. Here the CDR3 DNA reads TGTGCCAGCAGGGACTTCCGTCCCTTCGGCAAAAACATTCAGTACTTC.

This clonotype was counted only a few times. This sequence joins TRBV6-6 and TRBJ2-7, with 7 bases aligning to TRBD1. The CDR3 has 12 residues. The J segment lost 2 bases and the V segment lost 6 bases, leaving 1 base of the junction unmatched. The V gene's germline CDR1 is MNHNY and CDR2 SVGAGI (reference sequence). This chain's CDR3 is CASRTGTYEQYF. CDR3 DNA sequence: TGTGCCAGCAGGACAGGGACCTACGAGCAGTACTTC.

In its sample, this clonotype was seen a few times. The V call is TRBV12-3 or TRBV12-4, the J call TRBJ2-7, with 7 nucleotides matching TRBD1. There are 15 residues in the CDR3. After removal of 4 bases from V and 0 bases from J, the junction contained 6 bases not matched to a gene. The CDR3 nucleotides read TGTGCCAGCAGTTCGACAGGGTCCCTCTCCTACGAGCAGTACTTC. Its protein product is CASSSTGSLSYEQYF.

This clonotype occurred a few times. The chain has TRBV5-1 and TRBJ2-1; maybe TRBD2 (5 bases). CDR3 length: 15 amino acids. V was shortened by 0 bases and J by 5 bases, with 12 bases between the two germline ends. Germline CDR1 reads SGHRS; CDR2 reads YFSETQ. Here the CDR3 DNA reads TGCGCCAGCAGCTTGGAGGGCGGGTCACACAATGAGCAGTTCTTC. Translated, it gives CASSLEGGSHNEQFF. Looking up the rest from reference TRBV5-1 and TRBJ2-1 gives the full variable domain: KAGVTQTPRYLIKTRGQQVTLSCSPISGHRSVSWYQQTPGQGLQFLFEYFSETQRNKGNFPGRFSGRQFSNSRSEMNVSTLELGDSALYLCASSLEGGSHNEQFFGPGTRLTVL.

This chain links TRBV19 with TRBJ1-4; D not resolved. From germline, CDR1 is LNHDA and CDR2 SQIVND (reference sequence). This CDR3 comprises 15 residues. Trimming left V 1 base short and J 0 bases short, with 6 bases between. In DNA form, the CDR3 reads TGTGCCAGTAGTATAGCAGGTGCAACTAATGAAAAACTGTTTTTT. Its translation: CASSIAGATNEKLFF.

The V gene is TRBV5-1, the J gene TRBJ2-5; TRBD1 or TRBD2 may be the D gene (5 bases each). This CDR3 comprises 13 residues. V was pared by 4 bases and J by 2 bases, with 9 bases between. Per germline, CDR1 SGHRS and CDR2 YFSETQ. The CDR3: CASSAGAQETQYF. DNA of the CDR3: TGCGCCAGCAGCGCCGGGGCGCAAGAGACCCAGTACTTC. Filled out from reference TRBV5-1 and TRBJ2-5, the complete variable domain reads KAGVTQTPRYLIKTRGQQVTLSCSPISGHRSVSWYQQTPGQGLQFLFEYFSETQRNKGNFPGRFSGRQFSNSRSEMNVSTLELGDSALYLCASSAGAQETQYFGPGTRLLVL.

This clonotype was detected a few times. The rearrangement joins TRBV20-1 to TRBJ2-3; tentative D call: TRBD1 (5 bases). Germline CDR1 is DFQATT and CDR2 is SNEGSKA (reference sequence). The CDR3 totals 15 residues. Trimming left V 0 bases short and J 2 bases short, with 12 bases between. This CDR3 reads CSARDPGKPTDTQYF. The DNA of the CDR3 is TGCAGTGCTAGAGATCCAGGGAAGCCCACAGATACGCAGTATTTT.

The rearrangement uses TRBV6-1 and TRBJ1-6, with 8 bases aligning to TRBD1. This CDR3 is 14 amino acids long. CDR1 is MNHNS, CDR2 SASEGT, per germline. The V segment lost 6 bases and the J segment 9 bases; nucleotides outside the gene matches: 7. The CDR3 protein is CASSPTTGVSPLHF. The CDR3 coding sequence is TGTGCCAGCAGCCCTACGACAGGGGTTTCACCCCTCCACTTT.

The chain is built from TRBV7-8 and TRBJ2-7; a weak D match, TRBD1 (6 bases). V was trimmed by 2 bases and J by 2 bases, leaving 10 bases between them. There are 14 residues in the CDR3. In germline, CDR1 is SGHVS, CDR2 FQNEAQ. The chain's CDR3 is CASSLSPGAYEQYF. CDR3 coding DNA: TGTGCCAGCAGCTTATCTCCAGGGGCCTACGAGCAGTACTTC.

In its sample, this clonotype was seen many times. This chain uses TRBV29-1 with TRBJ1-1; TRBD1 matches at 10 bases. The germline gives CDR1 SQVTM, CDR2 ANQGSEA. Trimming took 8 bases from V and 4 from J; bases not matched to a gene: 10. CDR3 length equals 14 residues. CDR3 in DNA: TGCAGCACTGCCGGGACAGGGGTTGGCACTGAAGCTTTCTTT. It translates to CSTAGTGVGTEAFF. The variable domain in full, with the rest retrieved from reference TRBV29-1 and TRBJ1-1, is SAVISQKPSRDICQRGTSLTIQCQVDSQVTMMFWYRQQPGQSLTLIATANQGSEATYESGFVIDKFPISRPNLTFSTLTVSNMSPEDSSIYLCSTAGTGVGTEAFFGQGTRLTVV.

This clonotype appeared a few times. This chain joins TRBV5-1 and TRBJ2-5, with D perhaps TRBD1 (5 bases). The CDR3 contains 15 residues. Germline V lookup: CDR1 SGHRS, CDR2 YFSETQ. Trimming took 0 bases from V and 2 from J, leaving 11 bases between them. The CDR3 here is CASSLVSGAQETQYF. CDR3 coding DNA: TGCGCCAGCAGCTTGGTTTCTGGGGCGCAAGAGACCCAGTACTTC.